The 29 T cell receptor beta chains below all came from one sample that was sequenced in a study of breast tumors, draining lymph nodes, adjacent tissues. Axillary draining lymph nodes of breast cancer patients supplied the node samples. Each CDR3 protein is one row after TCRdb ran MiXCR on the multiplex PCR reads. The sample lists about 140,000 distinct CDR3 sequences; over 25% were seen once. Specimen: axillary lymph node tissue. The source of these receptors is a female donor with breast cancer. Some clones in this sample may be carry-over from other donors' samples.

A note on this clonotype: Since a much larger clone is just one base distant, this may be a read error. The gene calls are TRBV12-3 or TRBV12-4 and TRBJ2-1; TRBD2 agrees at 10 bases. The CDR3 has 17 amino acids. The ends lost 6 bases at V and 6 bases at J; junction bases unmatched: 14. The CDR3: CASSFPCLAGVGNEQFF. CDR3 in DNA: TGTGCCAGCAGCTTCCCCTGCCTAGCGGGGGTGGGCAATGAGCAGTTCTTC.

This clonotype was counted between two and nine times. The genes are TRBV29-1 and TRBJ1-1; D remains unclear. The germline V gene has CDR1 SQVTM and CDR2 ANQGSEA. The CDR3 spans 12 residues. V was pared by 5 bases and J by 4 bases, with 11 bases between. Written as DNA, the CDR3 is TGCAGCGTTTTCCGGTCCGGCACTGAAGCTTTCTTT. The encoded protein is CSVFRSGTEAFF.

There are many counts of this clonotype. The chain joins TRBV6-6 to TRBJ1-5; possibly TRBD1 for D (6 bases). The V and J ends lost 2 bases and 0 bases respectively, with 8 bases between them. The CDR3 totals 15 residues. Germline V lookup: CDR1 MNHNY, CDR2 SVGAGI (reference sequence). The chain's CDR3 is CASSYRGYSNQPQHF. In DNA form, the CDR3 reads TGTGCCAGCAGTTACAGGGGGTATAGCAATCAGCCCCAGCATTTT.

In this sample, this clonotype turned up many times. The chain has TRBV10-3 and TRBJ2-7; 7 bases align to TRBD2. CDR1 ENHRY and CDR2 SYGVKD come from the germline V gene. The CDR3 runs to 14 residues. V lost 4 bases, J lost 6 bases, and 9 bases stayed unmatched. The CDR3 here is CAISGGGGLGEQYF. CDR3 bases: TGTGCCATCAGTGGGGGGGGGGGTTTGGGCGAGCAGTACTTC.

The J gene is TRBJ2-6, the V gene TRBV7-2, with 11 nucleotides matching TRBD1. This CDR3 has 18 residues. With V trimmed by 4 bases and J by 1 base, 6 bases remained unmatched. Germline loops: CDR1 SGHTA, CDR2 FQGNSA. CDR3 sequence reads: CASSSRDRGLSGANVLTF. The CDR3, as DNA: TGTGCCAGCAGCTCGAGGGACAGGGGGTTATCTGGGGCCAACGTCCTGACTTTC.

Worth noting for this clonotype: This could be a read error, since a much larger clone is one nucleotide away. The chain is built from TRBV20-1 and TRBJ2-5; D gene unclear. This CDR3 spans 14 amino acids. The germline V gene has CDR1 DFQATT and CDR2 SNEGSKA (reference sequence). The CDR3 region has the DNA TGCAGTGCTACCCCCGGACGGTACCAAGCGACCCAGTACTTC. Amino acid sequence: CSATPGRYQATQYF.

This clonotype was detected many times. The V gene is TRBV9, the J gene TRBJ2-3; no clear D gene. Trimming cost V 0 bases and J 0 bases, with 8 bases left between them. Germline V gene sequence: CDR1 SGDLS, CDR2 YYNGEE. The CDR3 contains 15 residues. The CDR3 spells CASSVAPHSTDTQYF. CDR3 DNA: TGTGCCAGCAGCGTAGCCCCGCATAGCACAGATACGCAGTATTTT. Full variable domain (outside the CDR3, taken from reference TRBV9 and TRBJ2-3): DSGVTQTPKHLITATGQRVTLRCSPRSGDLSVYWYQQSLDQGLQFLIQYYNGEERAKGNILERFSAQQFPDLHSELNLSSLELGDSALYFCASSVAPHSTDTQYFGPGTRLTVL.

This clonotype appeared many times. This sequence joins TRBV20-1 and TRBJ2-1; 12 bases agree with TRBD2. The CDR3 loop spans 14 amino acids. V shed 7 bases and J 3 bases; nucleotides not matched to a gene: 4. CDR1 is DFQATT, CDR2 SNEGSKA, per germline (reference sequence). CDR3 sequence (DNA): TGCAGTGAGCTAGCGGGGGGGGGCTACAATGAGCAGTTCTTC. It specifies CSELAGGGYNEQFF.

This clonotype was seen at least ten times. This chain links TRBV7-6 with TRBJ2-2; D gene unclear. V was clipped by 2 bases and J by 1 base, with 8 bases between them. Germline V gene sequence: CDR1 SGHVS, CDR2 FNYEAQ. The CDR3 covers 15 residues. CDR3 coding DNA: TGTGCCAGCAGCTTAACCTCAAGGAACACCGGGGAGCTGTTTTTT. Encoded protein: CASSLTSRNTGELFF.

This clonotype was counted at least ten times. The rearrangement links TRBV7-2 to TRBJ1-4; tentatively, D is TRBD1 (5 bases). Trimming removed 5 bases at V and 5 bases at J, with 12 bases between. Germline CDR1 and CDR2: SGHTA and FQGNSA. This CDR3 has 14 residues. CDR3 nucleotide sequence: TGTGCCAGCAGCGCAACAGGCTTCAATGAAAAACTGTTTTTT. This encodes CASSATGFNEKLFF.

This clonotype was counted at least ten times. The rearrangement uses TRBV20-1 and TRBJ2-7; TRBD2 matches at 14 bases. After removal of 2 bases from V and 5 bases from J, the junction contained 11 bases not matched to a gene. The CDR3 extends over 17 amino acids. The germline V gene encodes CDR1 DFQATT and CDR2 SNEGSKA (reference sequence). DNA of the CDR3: TGCAGTGCTAGACCGTACGGACTAGCGGGGGGTTCCCACGAGCAGTACTTC. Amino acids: CSARPYGLAGGSHEQYF.

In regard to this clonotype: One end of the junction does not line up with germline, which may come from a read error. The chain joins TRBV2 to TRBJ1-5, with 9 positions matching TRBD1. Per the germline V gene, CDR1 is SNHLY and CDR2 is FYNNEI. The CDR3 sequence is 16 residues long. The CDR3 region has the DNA TGTGCCAGCAGAGACGTACAGGGGGCTTTGAAGCGGCCCCAGCATTTC. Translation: CASRDVQGALKRPQHF.

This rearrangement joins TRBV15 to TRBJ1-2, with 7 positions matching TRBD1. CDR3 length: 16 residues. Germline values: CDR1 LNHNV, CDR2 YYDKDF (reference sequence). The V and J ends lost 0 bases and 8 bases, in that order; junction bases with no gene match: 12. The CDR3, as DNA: TGTGCCACCAGCAGAGAAAAGACAGGGCAGGGAGGAGGCTACACCTTC. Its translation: CATSREKTGQGGGYTF.

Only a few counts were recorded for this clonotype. CDR3 loop: CASSHRDGNQPQHF. In DNA, the CDR3 is TGTGCCAGCAGTCACCGGGACGGCAATCAGCCCCAGCATTTT. This sequence joins TRBV6-2 or TRBV6-3 and TRBJ1-5, with D perhaps matching TRBD1 (5 bases). This CDR3 region has 14 residues. Trimming removed 5 bases from V and 2 bases from J, with 10 bases in between. The V gene's germline CDR1 is MNHEY and CDR2 SVGEGT.

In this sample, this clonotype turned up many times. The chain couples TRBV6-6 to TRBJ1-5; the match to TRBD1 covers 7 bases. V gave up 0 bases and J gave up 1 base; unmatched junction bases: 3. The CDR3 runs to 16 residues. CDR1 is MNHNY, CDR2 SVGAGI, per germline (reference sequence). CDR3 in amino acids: CASSYSTGRSNQPQHF. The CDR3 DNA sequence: TGTGCCAGCAGTTACTCGACAGGGAGAAGCAATCAGCCCCAGCATTTT.

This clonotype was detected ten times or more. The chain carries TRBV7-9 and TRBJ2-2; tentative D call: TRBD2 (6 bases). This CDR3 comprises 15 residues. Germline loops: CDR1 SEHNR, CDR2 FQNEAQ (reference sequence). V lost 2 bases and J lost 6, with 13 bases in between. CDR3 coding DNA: TGTGCCAGCAGCTTAAGGGAGGTAATTGCCGGGGAGCTGTTTTTT. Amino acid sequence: CASSLREVIAGELFF.

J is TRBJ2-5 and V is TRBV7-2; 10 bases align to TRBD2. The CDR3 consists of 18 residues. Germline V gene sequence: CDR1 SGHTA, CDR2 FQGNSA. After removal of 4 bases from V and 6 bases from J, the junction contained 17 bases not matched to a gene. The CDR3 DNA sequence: TGTGCCAGCAGCTCCCGGGGAGCGGGGGGGCCCCACGCGAAGACCCAGTACTTC. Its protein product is CASSSRGAGGPHAKTQYF. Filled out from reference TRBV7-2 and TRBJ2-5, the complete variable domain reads GAGVSQSPSNKVTEKGKDVELRCDPISGHTALYWYRQSLGQGLEFLIYFQGNSAPDKSGLPSDRFSAERTGGSVSTLTIQRTQQEDSAVYLCASSSRGAGGPHAKTQYFGPGTRLLVL.

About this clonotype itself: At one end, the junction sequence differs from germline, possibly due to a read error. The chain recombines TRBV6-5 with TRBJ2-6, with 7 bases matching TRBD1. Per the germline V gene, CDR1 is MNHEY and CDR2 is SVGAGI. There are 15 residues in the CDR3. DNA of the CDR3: TGTGTCAGCAGTCATACAGGGGCTGGGGCCAACGTCCTGACTTTC. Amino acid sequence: CVSSHTGAGANVLTF.

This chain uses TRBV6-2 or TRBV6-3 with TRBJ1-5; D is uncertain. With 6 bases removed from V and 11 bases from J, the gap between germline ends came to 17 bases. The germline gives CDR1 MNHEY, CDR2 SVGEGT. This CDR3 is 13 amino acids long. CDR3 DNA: TGTGCCAGCAGAGACGGGCCGGGAGGGACCCAGCATTTT. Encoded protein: CASRDGPGGTQHF.

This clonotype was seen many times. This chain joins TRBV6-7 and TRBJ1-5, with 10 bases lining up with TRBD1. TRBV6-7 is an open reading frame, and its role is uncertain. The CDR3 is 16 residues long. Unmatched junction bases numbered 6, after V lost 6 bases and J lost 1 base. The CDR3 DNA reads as TGTGCCAGCAGGGGGACAGGGGCCAACAGCAATCAGCCCCAGCATTTT. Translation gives CASRGTGANSNQPQHF.

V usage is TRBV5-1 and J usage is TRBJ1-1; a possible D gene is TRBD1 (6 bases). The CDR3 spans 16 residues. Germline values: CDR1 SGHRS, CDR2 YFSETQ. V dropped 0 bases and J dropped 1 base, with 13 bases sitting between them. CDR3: CASSLAGGGGNTEAFF. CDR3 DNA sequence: TGCGCCAGCAGCTTGGCCGGGGGAGGGGGGAACACTGAAGCTTTCTTT.

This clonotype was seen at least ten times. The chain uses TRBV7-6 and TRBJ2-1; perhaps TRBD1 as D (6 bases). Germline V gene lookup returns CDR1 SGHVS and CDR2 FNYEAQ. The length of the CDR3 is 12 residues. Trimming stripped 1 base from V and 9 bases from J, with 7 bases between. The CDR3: CASSLEGVEQFF. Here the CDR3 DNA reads TGTGCCAGCAGCTTAGAGGGGGTTGAGCAGTTCTTC.

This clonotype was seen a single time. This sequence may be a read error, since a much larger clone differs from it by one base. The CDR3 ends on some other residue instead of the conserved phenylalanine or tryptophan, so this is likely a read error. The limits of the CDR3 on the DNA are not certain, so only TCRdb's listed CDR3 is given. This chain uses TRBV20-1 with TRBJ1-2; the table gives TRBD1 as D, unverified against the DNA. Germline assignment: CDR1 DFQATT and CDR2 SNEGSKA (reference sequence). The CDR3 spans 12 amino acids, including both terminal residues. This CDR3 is CSRQGQDYGSTL.

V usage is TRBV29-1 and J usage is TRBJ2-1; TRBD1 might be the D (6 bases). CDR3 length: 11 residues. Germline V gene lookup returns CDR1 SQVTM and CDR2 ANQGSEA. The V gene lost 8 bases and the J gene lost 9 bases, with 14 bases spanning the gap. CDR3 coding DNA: TGCAGCTTAAGACAGGCCAGTGAGCAGTTCTTC. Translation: CSLRQASEQFF.

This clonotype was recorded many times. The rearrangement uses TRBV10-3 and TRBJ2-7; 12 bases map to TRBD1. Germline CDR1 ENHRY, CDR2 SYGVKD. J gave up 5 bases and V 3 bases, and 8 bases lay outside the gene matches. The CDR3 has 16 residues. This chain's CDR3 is CAISDAGTGGQDEQYF. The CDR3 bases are TGTGCCATCAGTGATGCCGGGACAGGGGGCCAGGACGAGCAGTACTTC.

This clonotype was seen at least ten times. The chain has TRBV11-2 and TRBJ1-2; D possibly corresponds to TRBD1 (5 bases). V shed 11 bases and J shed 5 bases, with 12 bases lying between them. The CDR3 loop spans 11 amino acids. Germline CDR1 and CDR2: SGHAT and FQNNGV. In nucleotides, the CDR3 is TGTGCCGCGGGGCAGGAATATGGCTACACCTTC. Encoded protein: CAAGQEYGYTF.

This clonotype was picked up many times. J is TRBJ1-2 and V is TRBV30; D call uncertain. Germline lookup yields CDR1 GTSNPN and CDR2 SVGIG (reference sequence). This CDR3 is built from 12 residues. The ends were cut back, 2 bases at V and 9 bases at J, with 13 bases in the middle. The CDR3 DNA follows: TGTGCCTGGAGTCTGGCAGGTTCCAGCTACACCTTC. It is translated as CAWSLAGSSYTF. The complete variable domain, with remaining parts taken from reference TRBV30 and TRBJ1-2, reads SQTIHQWPATLVQPVGSPLSLECTVEGTSNPNLYWYRQAAGRGLQLLFYSVGIGQISSEVPQNLSASRPQDRQFILSSKKLLLSDSGFYLCAWSLAGSSYTFGSGTRLTVV.

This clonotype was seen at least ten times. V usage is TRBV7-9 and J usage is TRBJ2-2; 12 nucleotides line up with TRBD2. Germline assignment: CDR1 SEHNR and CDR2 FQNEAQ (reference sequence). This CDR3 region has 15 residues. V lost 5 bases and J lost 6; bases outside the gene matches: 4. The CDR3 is CASSPSGGAAGELFF. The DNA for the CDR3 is TGTGCCAGCAGCCCTAGCGGGGGGGCGGCCGGGGAGCTGTTTTTT.

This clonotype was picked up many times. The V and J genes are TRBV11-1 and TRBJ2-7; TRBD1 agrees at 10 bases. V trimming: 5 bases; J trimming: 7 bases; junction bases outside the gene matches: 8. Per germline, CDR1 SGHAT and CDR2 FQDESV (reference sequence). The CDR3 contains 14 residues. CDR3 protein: CASSRDRGFGEQYF. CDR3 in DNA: TGTGCCAGCAGCCGGGACAGGGGATTTGGGGAGCAGTACTTC. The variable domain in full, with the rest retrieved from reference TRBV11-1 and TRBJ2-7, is EAEVAQSPRYKITEKSQAVAFWCDPISGHATLYWYRQILGQGPELLVQFQDESVVDDSQLPKDRFSAERLKGVDSTLKIQPAELGDSAMYLCASSRDRGFGEQYFGPGTRLTVT.